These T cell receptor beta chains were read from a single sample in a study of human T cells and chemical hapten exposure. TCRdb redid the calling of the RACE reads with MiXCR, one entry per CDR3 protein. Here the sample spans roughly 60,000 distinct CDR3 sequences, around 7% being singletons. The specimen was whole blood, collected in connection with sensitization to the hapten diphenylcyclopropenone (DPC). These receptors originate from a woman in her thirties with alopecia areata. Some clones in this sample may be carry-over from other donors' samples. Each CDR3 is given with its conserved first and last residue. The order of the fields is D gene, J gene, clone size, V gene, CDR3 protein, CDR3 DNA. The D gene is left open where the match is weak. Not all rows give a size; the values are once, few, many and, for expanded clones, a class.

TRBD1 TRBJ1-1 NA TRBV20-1 CSASRTGVGTEAFF TGCAGTGCTAGCAGGACAGGGGTGGGGACTGAAGCTTTCTTT
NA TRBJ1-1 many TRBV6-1 CASSEIAGRGTAFF TGTGCCAGCAGTGAAATTGCCGGCCGCGGGACGGCTTTCTTT
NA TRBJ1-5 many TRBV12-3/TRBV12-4 CASSFRAEQPQHF TGTGCCAGCAGTTTCAGGGCTGAACAGCCCCAGCATTTT
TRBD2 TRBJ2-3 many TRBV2 CASSEGRGGTDTQYF TGTGCCAGCAGTGAAGGGCGGGGGGGCACAGATACGCAGTATTTT
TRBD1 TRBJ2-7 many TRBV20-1 CSAPEMGTGGFEQYF TGCAGTGCTCCGGAGATGGGGACAGGGGGTTTCGAGCAGTACTTC
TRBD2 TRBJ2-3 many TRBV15 CATSPNPLAGATDTQYF TGTGCCACCAGCCCTAACCCCCTAGCGGGGGCCACAGATACGCAGTATTTT
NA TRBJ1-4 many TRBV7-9 CASSLASAGFEKLFF TGTGCCAGCAGCTTAGCTTCGGCAGGGTTCGAAAAACTGTTTTTT
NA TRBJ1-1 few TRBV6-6 CASSYSTGRQNTEAFF TGTGCCAGCAGTTACTCGACAGGCCGTCAGAACACTGAAGCTTTCTTT
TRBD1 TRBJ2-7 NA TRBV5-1 CASSLEGQGLEQYF TGCGCCAGCAGCTTGGAGGGACAGGGGTTGGAGCAGTACTTC
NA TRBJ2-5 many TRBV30 CAWKGYQETQYF TGTGCCTGGAAGGGGTACCAAGAGACCCAGTACTTC
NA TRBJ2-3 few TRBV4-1 CASSQVARQDTQYF TGCGCCAGCAGCCAAGTGGCCCGCCAAGATACGCAGTATTTT
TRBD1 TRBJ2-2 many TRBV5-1 CASSLFRDRDGTGELFF TGCGCCAGCAGCTTGTTCCGGGACAGGGATGGCACCGGGGAGCTGTTTTTT
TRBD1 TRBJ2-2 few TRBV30 CAWSSKYSDRELTGELFF TGTGCCTGGAGTAGCAAATACTCGGACAGGGAACTCACCGGGGAGCTGTTTTTT
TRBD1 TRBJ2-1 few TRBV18 CASSQNRDRTSYNEQFF TGTGCCAGCTCACAAAACCGGGACAGGACCTCCTACAATGAGCAGTTCTTC
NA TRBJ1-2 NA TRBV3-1 CASRKGDSGSHYGYTF TGTGCCAGCAGGAAGGGTGACAGCGGTTCTCACTATGGCTACACCTTC
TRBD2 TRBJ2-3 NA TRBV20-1 CSAPNWGASGDTQYF TGCAGTGCTCCCAACTGGGGCGCTAGCGGGGATACGCAGTATTTT
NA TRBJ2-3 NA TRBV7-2 CASSSYYDTQYF TGTGCCAGCAGCTCGTACTACGATACGCAGTATTTT
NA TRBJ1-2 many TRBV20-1 CSALRTTYGYTF TGCAGTGCTTTAAGGACGACCTATGGCTACACCTTC
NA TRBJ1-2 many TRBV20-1 CSARPGGYGYTF TGCAGTGCACGACCCGGTGGCTATGGCTACACCTTC
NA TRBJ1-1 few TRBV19 CASSTPGWGRDTEAFF TGTGCCAGTAGTACCCCGGGCTGGGGCAGGGACACTGAAGCTTTCTTT
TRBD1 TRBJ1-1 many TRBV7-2 CASSQKQGRDTEAFF TGTGCCAGCAGCCAAAAACAGGGGCGAGACACTGAAGCTTTCTTT
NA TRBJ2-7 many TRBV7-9 CASSSALDSRDEQYF TGTGCCAGCAGCTCGGCACTGGACAGTAGGGACGAGCAGTACTTC
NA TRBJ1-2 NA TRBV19 CASSIFDRNYGYTF TGTGCCAGTAGTATCTTTGACAGGAACTATGGCTACACCTTC
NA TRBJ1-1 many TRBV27 CASVKGRAFF TGTGCCAGCGTCAAGGGGAGAGCTTTCTTT
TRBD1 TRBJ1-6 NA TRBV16 CASSQAGTDNHSPLHF TGTGCCAGCAGCCAAGCCGGGACAGACAACCATTCACCCCTCCACTTT
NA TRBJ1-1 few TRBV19 CASLQVPNTEAFF TGTGCCAGCCTACAGGTTCCCAACACTGAAGCTTTCTTT
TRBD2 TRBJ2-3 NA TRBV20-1 CSAGLAGGLGTDTQYF TGCAGTGCTGGTCTAGCGGGGGGCCTGGGAACAGATACGCAGTATTTT
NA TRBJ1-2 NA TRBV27 CASSPRQAYGYTF TGTGCCAGCAGTCCCCGACAGGCATATGGCTACACCTTC
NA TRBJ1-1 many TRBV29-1 CSPQALGTEAFF TGCAGCCCTCAGGCTTTGGGCACTGAAGCTTTCTTT